This T cell receptor beta chain is from a study of cytomegalovirus exposure and HLA in healthy donors. Study in general: According to later analysis, the same platform produced the 120 or so validation and under 700 first-cohort repertoires.

Overall study findings and caveats: CMV antigen specificity was confirmed in vitro for three CMV-associated chains.

About this clone: The antigen is unknown.

The assay was immunoSEQ multiplex PCR, and TCRdb's table has in-frame clones only and misses some. The sample lists 120,000 to 150,000 clones, about 86% seen once, with 2.9% in the top ten. The donors were in the roughly 110-subject validation cohort; that cohort was separate from the roughly 730-subject first cohort. This CDR3 contains 17 residues. Germline-derived CDR1 and CDR2 are SGHDT and YYEEEE. Trimming left V 3 bases short and J 5 bases short, with 24 bases between. The source material was PBMCs. This chain connects TRBV5-6 to TRBJ2-7; maybe TRBD1 (5 bases). This receptor was obtained from a young man in good health and CMV-seronegative. The chain's CDR3 is CASSSTKWTPNIHEQYF. The CDR3 coding sequence is TGTGCCAGCAGCTCTACTAAATGGACACCTAACATTCACGAGCAGTACTTC.